This T cell receptor beta chain was profiled in a study of shared T cell receptors in the human thymus. Measured with immunoSEQ multiplex PCR; TCRdb has only the in-frame clones, and not every one. The sample lists about 380,000 clones, roughly 94% occurring once. This CDR3 contains 15 residues. Trimming took off 4 bases at V and 5 bases at J, with 14 bases between the two ends. Germline V gives CDR1 MGHRA, CDR2 YSYEKL. The chain carries TRBV4-1 and TRBJ2-2; tentatively, D is TRBD1 (5 bases). Sequenced sample: thymocytes. This sequence was found in a human donor. The CDR3 nucleotides read TGCGCCAGCAGCCGAGACAGTGATGGGACCGGGGAGCTGTTTTTT. This sequence encodes CASSRDSDGTGELFF.